The rows below give T cell receptor beta chains drawn from one sample of a study of cytomegalovirus exposure and HLA in healthy donors. Measured with immunoSEQ multiplex PCR; TCRdb has only the in-frame clones, and not every one. The sample has around 90,000 clones; roughly 60% are singletons. Source material: PBMCs. The receptors originated from a young woman in good health and CMV-seropositive. Both conserved end residues are part of each CDR3. D genes are given only for firm matches. The size entry is marked missing in some rows and otherwise reads once, few, many or a size class.

J,size,D,V,CDR3
TRBJ2-2,once,TRBD2,TRBV13,CASSLPPSGGRWELFF
TRBJ2-3,.,.,TRBV7-9,CASSSSLFRTQYF
TRBJ1-1,.,TRBD1,TRBV6-5,CASNMGQGNTEAFF
TRBJ1-2,.,TRBD1,TRBV18,CASSRGTDSFYGYTF
TRBJ1-1,.,TRBD1,TRBV6-1,CASSRGQGITEAFF
TRBJ1-1,few,.,TRBV19,CASSPLWGVGEAFF
TRBJ1-3,few,.,TRBV7-9,CASIGLIRNTIYF
TRBJ1-6,.,TRBD1,TRBV6-5,CASSTGQVPNSPLHF
TRBJ2-7,.,.,TRBV18,CASTQQAGAEYEQYF
TRBJ2-5,few,TRBD1,TRBV29-1,CSVPGQGSAETQYF
TRBJ2-7,few,TRBD1,TRBV10-2,CASSDEQGGSYEQYF
TRBJ2-7,.,.,TRBV6-5,CASSEAWHYEQYF
TRBJ2-1,.,TRBD2,TRBV7-2,CASSLSSGGYNEQFF
TRBJ2-7,few,TRBD2,TRBV5-5,CASSLGSGAYEQYF
TRBJ1-2,.,TRBD1,TRBV9,CASSAGGGNYGYTF
TRBJ2-1,.,TRBD1,TRBV5-1,CASSMDRGIDEQFF
TRBJ1-2,.,TRBD1,TRBV15,CATSTTSGGHGYTF
TRBJ1-2,.,TRBD1,TRBV28,CASSLSTGNYGYTF
TRBJ1-2,.,.,TRBV6-5,CASTPGGVNYGYTF
TRBJ1-3,.,.,TRBV5-1,CASSLVGASGGNTIYF
TRBJ2-3,.,.,TRBV10-3,CAISTSFSTDTQYF
TRBJ1-1,.,.,TRBV5-8,CASSFTPNTEAFF
TRBJ2-1,.,TRBD2,TRBV7-3,CASSLTLAGLNEQFF
TRBJ2-5,.,.,TRBV7-6,CASSLHGRETQYF
TRBJ1-2,.,.,TRBV5-6,CASSLASYGYTF
TRBJ2-1,.,.,TRBV7-6,CASSLANSRGTPNEQFF
TRBJ2-1,once,.,TRBV29-1,CSVAPSPYNEQFF
TRBJ2-2,.,.,TRBV27,CASSSRVGNLQITNTGELFF
TRBJ1-1,.,TRBD1,TRBV20-1,CSARTGPEAFF
TRBJ1-4,.,TRBD1,TRBV28,CASRPGGGLDEKLFF
TRBJ2-7,.,.,TRBV7-2,CASSTTGYEQYF
TRBJ2-5,once,TRBD1,TRBV12-5,CASGLETRRTGRETQYF